The rows below give T cell receptor beta chains drawn from one sample of a study of T cell responses to AZD1222 COVID-19 vaccine. TCRdb's copy holds only in-frame clones and misses some; the assay was immunoSEQ multiplex PCR. The sample shows 140,000 to 150,000 clones, around 92% of them seen only once. The material sequenced was peripheral blood, taken after recovery from COVID-19. The source is an adult who had recovered from COVID-19. Both conserved end residues are part of each CDR3. The order of the fields is D gene, clone size, V gene, CDR3 length, J gene, CDR3 DNA, CDR3 protein. A D gene is named only where the DNA matches it firmly. Rows may omit the clone size; those that give it use once, few, many or a size class.

>NA|NA|TRBV15|13|TRBJ1-2
TGTGCCACCAGCATACCCGGGACTGGAGGCTACACCTTC
CATSIPGTGGYTF
>NA|NA|TRBV7-2|16|TRBJ2-3
TGTGCCAGCAGCTTAATTGCGGGGGCCTCCACAGATACGCAGTATTTT
CASSLIAGASTDTQYF
>NA|NA|TRBV27|15|TRBJ1-3
TGTGCCAGCAGTTTGTCGGGGGGGTCTGGAAACACCATATATTTT
CASSLSGGSGNTIYF
>TRBD2|once|TRBV28|18|TRBJ2-2
TGTGCCAGCAGGACTTCGGTGCCGGGACTAGCCAACACCGGGGAGCTGTTTTTT
CASRTSVPGLANTGELFF
>NA|NA|TRBV7-8|12|TRBJ2-7
TGTGCCAGCAGCCCGACCTTCTACGAGCAGTACTTC
CASSPTFYEQYF
>TRBD2|NA|TRBV10-2|17|TRBJ2-2
TGCGCCAGCAGTGAGTCTTACGGGAGGGCCCACACCGGGGAGCTGTTTTTT
CASSESYGRAHTGELFF
>TRBD1|NA|TRBV28|18|TRBJ2-2
TGTGCCAGCAGCTTCCCTACCGGGACAGGCCCGAACACCGGGGAGCTGTTTTTT
CASSFPTGTGPNTGELFF
>NA|NA|TRBV7-9|18|TRBJ1-4
TGTGCCAGCAGCTTATCTTCAGGGGTCCTGGGCACTAATGAAAAACTGTTTTTT
CASSLSSGVLGTNEKLFF
>TRBD1|NA|TRBV19|13|TRBJ1-5
TGTGCCAGTACCGAGACAGGGCGCCAGCCCCAGCATTTT
CASTETGRQPQHF
>NA|NA|TRBV5-6|15|TRBJ2-7
TGTGCCAGCAGCTTGTGGGGGCCGAGGGGCTACGAGCAGTACTTC
CASSLWGPRGYEQYF
>NA|NA|TRBV7-3|13|TRBJ2-1
TGTGCCAGCAGCCACACGGGGCTGGATGAGCAGTTCTTC
CASSHTGLDEQFF
>NA|NA|TRBV15|15|TRBJ1-2
TGTGCCACCAGCAGAGACCCTACAGGTCTCTATGGCTACACCTTC
CATSRDPTGLYGYTF
>NA|NA|TRBV28|12|TRBJ1-6
TGTGCCAGCACGGACAGCAATTCACCCCTCCACTTT
CASTDSNSPLHF
>NA|NA|TRBV21-1|14|TRBJ2-3
TGTGCCAGCAGCAACTTGCTGCCCACAGATACGCAGTATTTT
CASSNLLPTDTQYF
>NA|NA|TRBV10-3|12|TRBJ2-5
TGTGCCATCAGTGAGACAGAAGAGACCCAGTACTTC
CAISETEETQYF